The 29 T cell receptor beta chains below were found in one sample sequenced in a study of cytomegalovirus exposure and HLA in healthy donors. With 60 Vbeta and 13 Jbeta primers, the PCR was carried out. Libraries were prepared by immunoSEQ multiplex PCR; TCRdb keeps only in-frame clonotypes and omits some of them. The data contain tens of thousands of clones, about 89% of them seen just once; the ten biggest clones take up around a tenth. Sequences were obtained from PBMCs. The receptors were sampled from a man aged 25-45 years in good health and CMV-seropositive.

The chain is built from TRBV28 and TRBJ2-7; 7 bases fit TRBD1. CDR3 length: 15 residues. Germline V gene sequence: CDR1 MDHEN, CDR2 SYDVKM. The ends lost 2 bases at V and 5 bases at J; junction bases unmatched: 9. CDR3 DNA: TGTGCCAGCAGTTTAGGTGACAGGGACCCCCACGAGCAGTACTTC. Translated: CASSLGDRDPHEQYF.

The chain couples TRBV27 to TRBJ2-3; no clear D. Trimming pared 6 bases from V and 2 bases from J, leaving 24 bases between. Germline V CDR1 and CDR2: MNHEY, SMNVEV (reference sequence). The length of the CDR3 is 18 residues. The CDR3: CASRTGYGRHKDTDTQYF. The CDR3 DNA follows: TGTGCCAGCAGAACCGGTTATGGGCGCCACAAGGACACAGATACGCAGTATTTT.

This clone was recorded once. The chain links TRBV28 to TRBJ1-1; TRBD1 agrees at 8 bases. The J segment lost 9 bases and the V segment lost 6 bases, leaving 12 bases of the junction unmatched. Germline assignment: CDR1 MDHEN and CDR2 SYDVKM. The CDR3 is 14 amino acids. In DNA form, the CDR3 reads TGTGCCAGCAGCCGACAACCTAGACAGGGGAAAGCTTTCTTT. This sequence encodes CASSRQPRQGKAFF.

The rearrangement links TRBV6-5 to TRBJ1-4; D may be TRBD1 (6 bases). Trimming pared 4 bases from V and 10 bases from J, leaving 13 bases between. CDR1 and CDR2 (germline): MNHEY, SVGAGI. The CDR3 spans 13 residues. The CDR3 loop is CASSWTQGTKLFF. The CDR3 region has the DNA TGTGCCAGCAGTTGGACACAGGGAACAAAACTGTTTTTT.

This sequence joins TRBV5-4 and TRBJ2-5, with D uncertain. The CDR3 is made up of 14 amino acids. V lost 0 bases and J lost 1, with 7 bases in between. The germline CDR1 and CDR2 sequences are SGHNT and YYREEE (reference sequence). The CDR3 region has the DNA TGTGCCAGCAGCTTGGGGCGGATCCAAGAGACCCAGTACTTC. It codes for CASSLGRIQETQYF.

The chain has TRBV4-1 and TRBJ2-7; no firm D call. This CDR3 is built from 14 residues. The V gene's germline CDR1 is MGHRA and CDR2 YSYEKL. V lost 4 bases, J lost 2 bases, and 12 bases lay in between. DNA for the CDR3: TGCGCCAGCAGCCGGGCTGCGTTAGCCTACGAGCAGTACTTC. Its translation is CASSRAALAYEQYF.

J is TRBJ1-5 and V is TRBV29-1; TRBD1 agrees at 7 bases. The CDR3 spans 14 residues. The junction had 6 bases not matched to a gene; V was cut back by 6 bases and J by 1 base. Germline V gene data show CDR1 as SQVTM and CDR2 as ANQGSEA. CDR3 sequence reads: CSVYRQGSNQPQHF. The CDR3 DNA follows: TGCAGCGTATATAGACAGGGCAGCAATCAGCCCCAGCATTTT.

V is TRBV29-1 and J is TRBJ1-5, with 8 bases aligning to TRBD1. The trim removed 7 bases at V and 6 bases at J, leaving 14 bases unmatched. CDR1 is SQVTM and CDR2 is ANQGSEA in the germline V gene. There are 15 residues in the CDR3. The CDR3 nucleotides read TGCAGCGCCCGCCTCGACAGGGGTCTGGGTCAGCCCCAGCATTTT. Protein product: CSARLDRGLGQPQHF.

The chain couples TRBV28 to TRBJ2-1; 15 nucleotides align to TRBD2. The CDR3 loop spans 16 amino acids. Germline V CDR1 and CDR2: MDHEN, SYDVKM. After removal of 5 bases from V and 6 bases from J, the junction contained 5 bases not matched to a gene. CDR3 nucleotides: TGTGCCAGCAGTCCCTCGGGACTAGCGGGAGGCAATGAGCAGTTCTTC. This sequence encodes CASSPSGLAGGNEQFF.

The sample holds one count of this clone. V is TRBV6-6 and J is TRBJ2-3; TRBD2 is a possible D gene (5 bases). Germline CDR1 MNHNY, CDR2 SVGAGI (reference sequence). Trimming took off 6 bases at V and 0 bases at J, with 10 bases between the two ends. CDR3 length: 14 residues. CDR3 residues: CASRQSGSTDTQYF. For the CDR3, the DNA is TGTGCCAGCAGACAGAGCGGAAGCACAGATACGCAGTATTTT.

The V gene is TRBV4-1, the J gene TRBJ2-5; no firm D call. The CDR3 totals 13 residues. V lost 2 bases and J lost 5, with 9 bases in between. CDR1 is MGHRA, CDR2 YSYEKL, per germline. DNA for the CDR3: TGCGCCAGCAGCCAACTACTTTCGGAGACCCAGTACTTC. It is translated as CASSQLLSETQYF.

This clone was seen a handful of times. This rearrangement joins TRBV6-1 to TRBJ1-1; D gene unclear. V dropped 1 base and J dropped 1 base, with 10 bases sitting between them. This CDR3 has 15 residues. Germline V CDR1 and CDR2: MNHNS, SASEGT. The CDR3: CASSEGGSANTEAFF. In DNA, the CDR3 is TGTGCCAGCAGTGAAGGTGGCAGTGCGAACACTGAAGCTTTCTTT.

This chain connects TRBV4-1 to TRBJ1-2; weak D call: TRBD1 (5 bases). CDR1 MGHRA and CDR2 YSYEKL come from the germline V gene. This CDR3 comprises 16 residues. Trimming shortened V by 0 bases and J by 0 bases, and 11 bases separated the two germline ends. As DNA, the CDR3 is TGCGCCAGCAGCCAAGATCCTGCAGGGACTAACTATGGCTACACCTTC. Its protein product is CASSQDPAGTNYGYTF.

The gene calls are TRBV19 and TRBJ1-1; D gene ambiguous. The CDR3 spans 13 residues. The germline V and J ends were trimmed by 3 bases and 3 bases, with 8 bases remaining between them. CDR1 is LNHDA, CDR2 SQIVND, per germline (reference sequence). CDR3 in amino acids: CASSIEAYTEAFF. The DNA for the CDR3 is TGTGCCAGTAGTATCGAAGCCTACACTGAAGCTTTCTTT.

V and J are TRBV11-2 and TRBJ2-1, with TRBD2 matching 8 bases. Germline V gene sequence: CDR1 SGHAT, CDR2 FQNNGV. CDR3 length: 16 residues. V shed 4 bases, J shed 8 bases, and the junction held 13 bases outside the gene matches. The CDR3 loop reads CASSSGGAGEIDEQFF. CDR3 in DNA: TGTGCCAGCAGCTCGGGGGGGGCGGGAGAGATAGATGAGCAGTTCTTC.

CDR3 residues: CASSLAVGLAGGPRDTQYF. CDR3 DNA sequence: TGTGCCAGCAGTTTAGCCGTCGGGCTAGCGGGAGGGCCGAGAGATACGCAGTATTTT. The chain couples TRBV28 to TRBJ2-3; the match to TRBD2 covers 12 bases. CDR3 length: 19 amino acids. Trimming at V came to 2 bases and at J to 5 bases, leaving 14 bases not matched to a gene. Germline CDR1 MDHEN, CDR2 SYDVKM.

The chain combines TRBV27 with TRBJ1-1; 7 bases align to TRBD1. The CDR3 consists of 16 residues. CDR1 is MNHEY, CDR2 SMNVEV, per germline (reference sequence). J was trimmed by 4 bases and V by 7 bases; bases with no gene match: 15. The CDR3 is CASKGVNRGQPTEAFF. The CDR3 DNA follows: TGTGCCAGCAAGGGAGTTAACAGGGGCCAACCCACTGAAGCTTTCTTT.

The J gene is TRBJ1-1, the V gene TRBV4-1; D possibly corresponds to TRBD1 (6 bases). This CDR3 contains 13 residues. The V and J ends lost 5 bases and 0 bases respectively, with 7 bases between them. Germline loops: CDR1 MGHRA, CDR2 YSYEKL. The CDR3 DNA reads TGCGCCAGCAGCGGACAGTTGAACACTGAAGCTTTCTTT. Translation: CASSGQLNTEAFF.

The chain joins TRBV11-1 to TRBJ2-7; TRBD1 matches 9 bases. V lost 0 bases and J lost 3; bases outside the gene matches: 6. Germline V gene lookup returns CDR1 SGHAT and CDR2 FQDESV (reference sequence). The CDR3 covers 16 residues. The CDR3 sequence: CASSLAFGQGFYEQYF. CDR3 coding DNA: TGTGCCAGCAGCTTAGCGTTTGGACAGGGGTTCTACGAGCAGTACTTC.

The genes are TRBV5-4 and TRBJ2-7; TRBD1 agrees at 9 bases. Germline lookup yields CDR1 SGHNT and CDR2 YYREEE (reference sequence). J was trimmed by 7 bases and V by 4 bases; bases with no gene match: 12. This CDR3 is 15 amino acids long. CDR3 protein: CASSPGGDRVGEQYF. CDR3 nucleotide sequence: TGTGCCAGCAGCCCGGGTGGGGACAGGGTGGGTGAGCAGTACTTC.

The CDR3 spells CASSAYRGGYEQYF. CDR3 DNA sequence: TGTGCCAGCAGCGCGTACAGGGGAGGCTACGAGCAGTACTTC. The rearrangement joins TRBV7-6 to TRBJ2-7, with D maybe TRBD1 (7 bases). The CDR3 extends over 14 amino acids. Germline V lookup: CDR1 SGHVS, CDR2 FNYEAQ. V was pared by 5 bases and J by 3 bases, with 14 bases between.

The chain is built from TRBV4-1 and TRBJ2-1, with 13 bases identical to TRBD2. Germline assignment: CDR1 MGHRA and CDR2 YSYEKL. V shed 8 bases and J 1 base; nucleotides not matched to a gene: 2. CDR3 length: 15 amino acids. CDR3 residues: CASGLAGVSYNEQFF. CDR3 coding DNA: TGCGCCAGCGGACTAGCGGGAGTGTCCTACAATGAGCAGTTCTTC.

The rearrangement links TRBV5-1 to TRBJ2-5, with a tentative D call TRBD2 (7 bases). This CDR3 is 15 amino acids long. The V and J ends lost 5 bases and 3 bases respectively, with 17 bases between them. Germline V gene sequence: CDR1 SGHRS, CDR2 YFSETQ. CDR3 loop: CASRSGAGGEETQYF. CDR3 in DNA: TGCGCCAGCAGATCAGGGGCTGGGGGGGAAGAGACCCAGTACTTC.

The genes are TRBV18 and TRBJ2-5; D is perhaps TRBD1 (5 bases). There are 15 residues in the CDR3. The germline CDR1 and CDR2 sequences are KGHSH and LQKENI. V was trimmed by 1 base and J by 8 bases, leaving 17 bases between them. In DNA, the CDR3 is TGTGCCAGCTCACCACGGGGCAAAAAAGACGAAACCCAGTACTTC. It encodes CASSPRGKKDETQYF.

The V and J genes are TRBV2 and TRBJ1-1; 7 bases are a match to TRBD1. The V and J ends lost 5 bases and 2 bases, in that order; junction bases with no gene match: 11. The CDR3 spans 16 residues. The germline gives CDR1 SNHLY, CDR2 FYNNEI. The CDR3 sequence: CASSRQGWKINTEAFF. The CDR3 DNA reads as TGTGCCAGCAGTAGACAGGGATGGAAGATCAACACTGAAGCTTTCTTT.

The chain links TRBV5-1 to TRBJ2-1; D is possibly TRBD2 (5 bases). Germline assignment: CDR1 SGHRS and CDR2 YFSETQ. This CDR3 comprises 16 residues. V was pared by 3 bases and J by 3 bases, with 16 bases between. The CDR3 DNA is TGCGCCAGCAGCTCCCTCCCGTCCGGGGTCTACAATGAGCAGTTCTTC. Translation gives CASSSLPSGVYNEQFF.

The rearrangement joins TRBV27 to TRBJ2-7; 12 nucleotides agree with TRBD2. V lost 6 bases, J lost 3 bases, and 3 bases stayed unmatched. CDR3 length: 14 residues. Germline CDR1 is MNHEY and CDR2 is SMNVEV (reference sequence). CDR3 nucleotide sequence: TGTGCCAGCAGACTAGCGGGAGGCGTCTACGAGCAGTACTTC. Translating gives CASRLAGGVYEQYF.

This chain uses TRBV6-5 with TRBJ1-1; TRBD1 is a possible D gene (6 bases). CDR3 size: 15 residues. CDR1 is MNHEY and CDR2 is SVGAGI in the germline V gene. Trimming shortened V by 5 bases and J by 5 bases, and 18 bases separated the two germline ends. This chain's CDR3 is CASSPTGRGGTEAFF. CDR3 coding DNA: TGTGCCAGCAGTCCTACGGGGCGAGGGGGAACTGAAGCTTTCTTT.

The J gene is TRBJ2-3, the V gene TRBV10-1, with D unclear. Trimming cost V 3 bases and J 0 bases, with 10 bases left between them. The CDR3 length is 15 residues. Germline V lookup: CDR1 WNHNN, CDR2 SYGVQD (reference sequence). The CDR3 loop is CASSETVSSTDTQYF. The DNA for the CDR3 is TGCGCCAGCAGTGAAACTGTTTCTAGCACAGATACGCAGTATTTT.